This T cell receptor beta chain was documented in a study of siplizumab effects on memory and regulatory T cells. Study-wide points: Roughly 80-97% of proliferating CD4+ or CD8+ clones lacked an assignable naive or memory phenotype.

The protocol was immunoSEQ multiplex PCR, while the TCRdb copy is restricted to in-frame clones and leaves out a portion. This table has 110,000 or so clones, under 95% appearing once. As to this clone: What it recognizes is unknown.

The germline V gene has CDR1 SGHNT and CDR2 YYREEE (reference sequence). The CDR3 length is 14 residues. Trimming left V 4 bases short and J 0 bases short, with 9 bases between. Input material: CD4+ T cells sorted from blood. The clonotype comes from a human donor in good health. The chain is built from TRBV5-4 and TRBJ2-3; D ambiguous. The CDR3 nucleotides read TGTGCCAGCAGCAGGAAGGGTAGCACAGATACGCAGTATTTT. It yields the protein CASSRKGSTDTQYF.